Sequencing of this TCR beta chain was carried out in a study of blood T cell repertoires in COVID-19. Study background: Material from acute and convalescent COVID-19 was sourced from the United States, Italy and Spain.

Methods used by the authors: Nucleated cell counts were estimated from reference gene primer amplification. TCRdb's table, derived via immunoSEQ multiplex PCR, lists solely in-frame clones and lacks some. Clone size and V and J calls were adopted from that table, with D and trimming inferred from the DNA. The sample yields some 95,000 clones, 70% to 90% seen once. This CDR3 spans 18 amino acids. Losses at the gene ends were 2 bases for V and 1 base for J; bases not matched to a gene: 4. The V gene's germline CDR1 is SNHLY and CDR2 FYNNEI. This receptor was obtained from a man between 65 and 85 years old with acute or convalescent COVID-19. The chain is built from TRBV2 and TRBJ2-5; 16 bases align to TRBD2. Sequenced sample: peripheral blood. The CDR3: CASSELGTSGGGQETQYF. The DNA for the CDR3 is TGTGCCAGCAGTGAATTAGGGACTAGCGGGGGGGGCCAAGAGACCCAGTACTTC.